These 2 T cell receptor beta chains were sequenced from one sample in a study of T cells after posttransplantation cyclophosphamide. The naive gate required viable CD3+CD4+ or CD3+CD8+ cells with CCR7+CD45RA+CD45RO-CD95-CD27+CD28+ phenotype. TCRdb's copy holds only in-frame clones and misses some; the assay was immunoSEQ multiplex PCR. The repertoire holds 34,000 or so clones, 91% seen once, with around 0.1% in the top ten. Sequenced material: naive CD4+ T cells sorted from blood. These TCRs come from a man aged 25 to 40 in good health and a related stem cell transplant donor.

This sequence joins TRBV18 and TRBJ2-2; perhaps TRBD2 as D (6 bases). This CDR3 is 15 amino acids long. Germline-derived CDR1 and CDR2 are KGHSH and LQKENI. The V gene lost 0 bases and the J gene lost 7 bases, with 12 bases spanning the gap. CDR3 residues: CASSPPIRGGGELFF. The CDR3 bases are TGTGCCAGCTCACCACCCATTCGGGGAGGCGGGGAGCTGTTTTTT.

This clone was found a few times. The V gene is TRBV2, the J gene TRBJ2-7; 8 nucleotides align to TRBD1. The germline V gene has CDR1 SNHLY and CDR2 FYNNEI. The V segment lost 5 bases and the J segment 4 bases; nucleotides outside the gene matches: 7. The CDR3 runs to 14 residues. The CDR3 loop reads CASSTRTGTYEQYF. For the CDR3, the DNA is TGTGCCAGCAGTACTAGGACAGGGACATACGAGCAGTACTTC.